The 27 T cell receptor beta chains below all came from one sample that was sequenced in a study of T cells in Graves' hyperthyroidism and ophthalmopathy. TCR beta CDR3 regions were amplified from RNA transcripts. First-round RT-PCR targeting the TCR CDR3 was performed with the HTBI primer set. TCRdb re-derived calls from the multiplex PCR reads in MiXCR, one entry per CDR3 protein. The sample has over 500,000 distinct CDR3 sequences, over 15% seen once. Sequencing was done on a sample of blood. Source of these receptors: a woman aged 18-29 years with Graves' ophthalmopathy.

J is TRBJ1-2 and V is TRBV5-1; 10 nucleotides line up with TRBD1. The CDR3 loop spans 14 amino acids. Germline V gene lookup returns CDR1 SGHRS and CDR2 YFSETQ. V lost 0 bases, J lost 6 bases, and 2 bases stayed unmatched. The CDR3 DNA sequence: TGCGCCAGCAGCTTGGGACAGGGGGCGAATGGCTACACCTTC. This encodes CASSLGQGANGYTF.

The gene calls are TRBV6-1 and TRBJ1-5, with unresolved D. The ends were cut back, 5 bases at V and 0 bases at J, with 8 bases in the middle. The V gene's germline CDR1 is MNHNS and CDR2 SASEGT. The CDR3 has 14 residues. CDR3 in amino acids: CASSPLASNQPQHF. CDR3 DNA: TGTGCCAGCAGTCCCCTAGCTAGCAATCAGCCCCAGCATTTT.

This chain links TRBV7-2 with TRBJ2-3; 8 bases are a match to TRBD2. The germline gives CDR1 SGHTA, CDR2 FQGNSA. J gave up 5 bases and V 4 bases, and 8 bases lay outside the gene matches. CDR3 size: 15 residues. This chain's CDR3 is CASSSPAGGKDTQYF. The CDR3 DNA reads as TGTGCCAGCAGCTCCCCGGCGGGAGGCAAAGATACGCAGTATTTT.

This clonotype was observed a single time. The chain joins TRBV12-3 or TRBV12-4 to TRBJ1-1; D might be TRBD1 (5 bases). V lost 7 bases, J lost 2 bases, and 14 bases lay in between. The CDR3 length is 14 residues. The CDR3 coding sequence is TGTGCCAGCACCCGAGGGGACGGCAACACTGAAGCTTTCTTT. Translating it yields CASTRGDGNTEAFF.

This rearrangement joins TRBV7-9 to TRBJ2-5, with D tentatively TRBD1 (6 bases). V was shortened by 2 bases and J by 5 bases, with 12 bases between the two germline ends. From germline, CDR1 is SEHNR and CDR2 FQNEAQ (reference sequence). The CDR3 sequence is 14 residues long. CDR3 region: CASSLWLTGETQYF. Here the CDR3 DNA reads TGTGCCAGCAGCTTATGGCTAACAGGGGAGACCCAGTACTTC.

This clonotype occurred many times. The genes are TRBV27 and TRBJ2-7; D unresolved. This CDR3 is 15 amino acids long. V lost 7 bases and J 0 bases, leaving 16 bases between the germline ends. Germline V gene data show CDR1 as MNHEY and CDR2 as SMNVEV (reference sequence). The CDR3 spells CASIVPGPSSYEQYF. CDR3 bases: TGTGCCAGCATTGTCCCAGGACCCAGCTCCTACGAGCAGTACTTC.

This clonotype came up many times. The chain carries TRBV7-9 and TRBJ2-1, with D possibly being TRBD2 (5 bases). The CDR3 sequence is 15 residues long. CDR1 is SEHNR and CDR2 is FQNEAQ in the germline V gene (reference sequence). V was clipped by 4 bases and J by 0 bases, with 10 bases between them. CDR3 nucleotides: TGTGCCAGCAGCTATCCGGGGAGCTCCTACAATGAGCAGTTCTTC. Translated, it gives CASSYPGSSYNEQFF. The variable domain in full, with the rest retrieved from reference TRBV7-9 and TRBJ2-1, is DTGVSQNPRHKITKRGQNVTFRCDPISEHNRLYWYRQTLGQGPEFLTYFQNEAQLEKSRLLSDRFSAERPKGSFSTLEIQRTEQGDSAMYLCASSYPGSSYNEQFFGPGTRLTVL.

The rearrangement links TRBV7-9 to TRBJ2-3; D tentatively reads TRBD1 or TRBD2 (5 bases each). The V gene lost 5 bases and the J gene lost 1 base, with 16 bases spanning the gap. The CDR3 sequence is 16 residues long. Per germline, CDR1 SEHNR and CDR2 FQNEAQ (reference sequence). The CDR3 DNA is TGTGCCAGCAGCCTCGTCACAGGAGGTCGCACAGATACGCAGTATTTT. Encoded protein: CASSLVTGGRTDTQYF. Drawing the rest from reference TRBV7-9 and TRBJ2-3, the complete variable domain is DTGVSQNPRHKITKRGQNVTFRCDPISEHNRLYWYRQTLGQGPEFLTYFQNEAQLEKSRLLSDRFSAERPKGSFSTLEIQRTEQGDSAMYLCASSLVTGGRTDTQYFGPGTRLTVL.

This clonotype came up many times. For the CDR3, the DNA is TGTGCCAGCTCACCACCGGGGACAGGGAGCTCTGGAAACACCATATATTTT. It is translated as CASSPPGTGSSGNTIYF. The chain combines TRBV18 with TRBJ1-3; 9 nucleotides align to TRBD1. Germline CDR1 and CDR2: KGHSH and LQKENI. Trimming cost V 0 bases and J 0 bases; bases outside gene matches: 3. CDR3 length: 17 residues.

The sample holds many counts of this clonotype. Germline and junction disagree at one end, which may indicate a read error. This chain links TRBV5-6 with TRBJ2-7; possible D gene TRBD1, 5 bases. This CDR3 region has 11 residues. CDR1 and CDR2 (germline): SGHDT, YYEEEE. The chain's CDR3 is CASSQGNEQYF. The CDR3 DNA reads TGCGCCAGCAGCCAGGGCAACGAGCAGTACTTC.

This clonotype appeared many times. This sequence joins TRBV6-2 or TRBV6-3 and TRBJ1-2; no reliable D call. The V end lost 6 bases, the J end lost 4 bases, and 9 bases lay between the germline ends. This CDR3 has 12 amino acids. Germline-derived CDR1 and CDR2 are MNHEY and SVGEGT. The DNA of the CDR3 is TGTGCCAGCAGGGACGGGAGCTATGGCTACACCTTC. It codes for CASRDGSYGYTF.

The J gene is TRBJ1-1, the V gene TRBV19, with D hard to call. V was pared by 5 bases and J by 6 bases, with 10 bases between. The CDR3 has 12 residues. The germline gives CDR1 LNHDA, CDR2 SQIVND (reference sequence). This CDR3 is CASSGSGAEAFF. CDR3 nucleotides: TGTGCCAGTAGTGGCTCTGGGGCTGAAGCTTTCTTT.

A remark on this clonotype: Since a much larger clone is just one base distant, this may be a read error. This chain joins TRBV12-3 or TRBV12-4 and TRBJ2-1; D remains unclear. This CDR3 region has 14 residues. Trimming stripped 3 bases from V and 2 bases from J, with 8 bases between. The CDR3 loop reads CASSFGVTYNEQFF. The DNA for the CDR3 is TGTGCCAGCAGTTTCGGAGTGACCTACAATGAGCAGTTCTTC.

This clonotype has only one observation. One base away lies a much larger clone, so this may be a sequencing read error. V usage is TRBV6-1 and J usage is TRBJ1-5; 7 nucleotides agree with TRBD1. From germline, CDR1 is MNHNS and CDR2 SASEGT. V was clipped by 6 bases and J by 6 bases; unmatched bases: 11. The CDR3 contains 15 residues. The CDR3 DNA sequence: TGTGCCAGCAGAAGAACAGGGGTAGCGGGTCAGCCCCAGCATTTT. Protein sequence: CASRRTGVAGQPQHF.

The chain couples TRBV6-1 to TRBJ2-1, with 9 bases that match TRBD2. This CDR3 region has 15 residues. V dropped 4 bases and J dropped 8; count of bases not matched to a gene: 9. The germline V gene encodes CDR1 MNHNS and CDR2 SASEGT. CDR3 loop: CASSGPAGGRDEQFF. In DNA, the CDR3 is TGTGCCAGCAGTGGACCAGCGGGGGGCCGCGATGAGCAGTTCTTC.

V gene TRBV9 combines with J gene TRBJ1-2, with no clear D. The germline V gene encodes CDR1 SGDLS and CDR2 YYNGEE. V was pared by 0 bases and J by 0 bases, with 18 bases between. CDR3 size: 18 residues. The CDR3 sequence: CASSVVPGPPKANYGYTF. Written as DNA, the CDR3 is TGTGCCAGCAGCGTAGTTCCAGGACCACCTAAGGCTAACTATGGCTACACCTTC. Variable domain in full (rest from reference TRBV9 and TRBJ1-2): DSGVTQTPKHLITATGQRVTLRCSPRSGDLSVYWYQQSLDQGLQFLIQYYNGEERAKGNILERFSAQQFPDLHSELNLSSLELGDSALYFCASSVVPGPPKANYGYTFGSGTRLTVV.

The sample holds a few counts of this clonotype. The genes are TRBV24-1 and TRBJ2-7; D is possibly TRBD1 (5 bases). Germline V gene lookup returns CDR1 KGHDR and CDR2 SFDVKD. Trimming cost V 4 bases and J 5 bases, with 11 bases left between them. The CDR3 contains 13 residues. This CDR3 reads CATSEPTGDEQYF. CDR3 nucleotide sequence: TGTGCCACCAGTGAGCCTACAGGAGACGAGCAGTACTTC.

This clonotype was seen only a few times. The CDR3 spells CASSQEFQSSYYGYTF. CDR3 coding DNA: TGCGCCAGCAGCCAAGAGTTCCAAAGCTCGTACTATGGCTACACCTTC. This chain connects TRBV4-3 to TRBJ1-2; D is unresolved. Trimming removed 0 bases at V and 3 bases at J, with 14 bases between. From germline, CDR1 is LGHNA and CDR2 YSLEER. The CDR3 length is 16 residues.

The CDR3 DNA follows: TGTGCCAGTGGGGACATCGTTAGCAATCAGCCCCAGCATTTT. Its translation is CASGDIVSNQPQHF. This chain connects TRBV19 to TRBJ1-5, with TRBD1 as a possible D gene (6 bases). Trimming took off 8 bases at V and 0 bases at J, with 11 bases between the two ends. The CDR3 is 14 amino acids. The germline gives CDR1 LNHDA, CDR2 SQIVND (reference sequence).

This clonotype has a handful of counts. The V gene is TRBV28, the J gene TRBJ1-1; TRBD1 is a possible D gene (6 bases). This CDR3 spans 15 amino acids. The germline V gene has CDR1 MDHEN and CDR2 SYDVKM. V lost 6 bases and J lost 0, with 14 bases in between. CDR3 residues: CASSPHDRLNTEAFF. CDR3 DNA: TGTGCCAGCAGCCCTCACGACAGGTTGAACACTGAAGCTTTCTTT.

The chain is built from TRBV3-1 and TRBJ2-2; D possibly corresponds to TRBD1 (7 bases). The germline gives CDR1 LGHDT, CDR2 YNNKEL (reference sequence). Trimming cost V 4 bases and J 5 bases, with 17 bases left between them. This CDR3 is built from 16 residues. CDR3 nucleotides: TGTGCCAGCAGCCCTTTAGGAGGGGGCAAGACCGGGGAGCTGTTTTTT. Its protein is CASSPLGGGKTGELFF.

At least ten counts were recorded for this clonotype. The chain couples TRBV6-1 to TRBJ2-5; 11 bases fit TRBD2. This CDR3 comprises 16 residues. The germline CDR1 and CDR2 sequences are MNHNS and SASEGT. The V and J ends lost 5 bases and 2 bases, in that order; junction bases with no gene match: 7. The CDR3 loop reads CASSSLAGGGQETQYF. In DNA form, the CDR3 reads TGTGCCAGCAGTTCTTTAGCGGGAGGGGGACAAGAGACCCAGTACTTC.

This clonotype was recorded a few times. V and J are TRBV9 and TRBJ2-5; a weak D match, TRBD1 (6 bases). CDR1 SGDLS and CDR2 YYNGEE come from the germline V gene. Trimming cost V 3 bases and J 4 bases, with 19 bases left between them. CDR3 length: 16 amino acids. CDR3 DNA: TGTGCCAGCAGCGCCCCTCTACAGGGATGGGGAGAGACCCAGTACTTC. This encodes CASSAPLQGWGETQYF.

This clonotype has only a few counts. In DNA form, the CDR3 reads TGTGCCATCAGTGAGGAACCGATTAATTCACCCCTCCACTTT. Amino acids: CAISEEPINSPLHF. The chain employs TRBV10-3 and TRBJ1-6; no firm D call. Germline CDR1 reads ENHRY; CDR2 reads SYGVKD. The V and J ends lost 2 bases and 6 bases respectively, with 8 bases between them. The CDR3 has 14 residues.

This clonotype was seen a handful of times. The chain combines TRBV25-1 with TRBJ2-3; TRBD2 agrees at 7 bases. V lost 2 bases, J lost 2 bases, and 10 bases stayed unmatched. The V gene's germline CDR1 is MGHDK and CDR2 SYGVNS. This CDR3 is 17 amino acids long. DNA for the CDR3: TGTGCCAGCAGTGAACTGCAAATAGCGGGTAACACAGATACGCAGTATTTT. It yields the protein CASSELQIAGNTDTQYF.

This chain connects TRBV18 to TRBJ2-2; no clear D. The V gene lost 1 base and the J gene lost 7 bases, with 10 bases spanning the gap. The CDR3 runs to 14 residues. CDR1 and CDR2 from the germline V gene are KGHSH and LQKENI. The CDR3 DNA follows: TGTGCCAGCTCACCACGGGCCTCCGGCGGGGAGCTGTTTTTT. Translating it yields CASSPRASGGELFF.

This clonotype showed up many times. The CDR3 coding sequence is TGTGCCAGCAGCTTGACGGGGCCCCGTGAGACCCAGTACTTC. This gives the protein CASSLTGPRETQYF. The chain employs TRBV7-3 and TRBJ2-5; D is possibly TRBD1 or TRBD2 (5 bases each). This CDR3 has 14 amino acids. Trimming cost V 3 bases and J 5 bases, with 13 bases left between them. CDR1 SGHTA and CDR2 FQGTGA come from the germline V gene.